The 28 T cell receptor beta chains given below trace back to one sample, sequenced in a study of control samples from healthy donors and cancer patients. Profiled with immunoSEQ multiplex PCR; TCRdb holds only in-frame clones, not every one. This table has 130,000 or so clones, nearly 90% appearing once. The sample was PBMCs. These receptors were collected from a man over 45 with head and neck cancer.

The chain employs TRBV5-1 and TRBJ2-7, with a tentative D call TRBD2 (6 bases). The germline V and J ends were trimmed by 5 bases and 3 bases, with 9 bases remaining between them. CDR1 is SGHRS and CDR2 is YFSETQ in the germline V gene. There are 12 residues in the CDR3. The CDR3 coding sequence is TGCGCCAGCAGGGGGACTTTCTACGAGCAGTACTTC. Residues: CASRGTFYEQYF.

The chain employs TRBV5-1 and TRBJ1-1; 9 bases align to TRBD1. From germline, CDR1 is SGHRS and CDR2 YFSETQ. The CDR3 loop spans 14 amino acids. Unmatched junction bases numbered 6, after V lost 4 bases and J lost 5 bases. CDR3 nucleotides: TGCGCCAGCAGCGTGGGACAGGGTGAAACTGAAGCTTTCTTT. Its protein is CASSVGQGETEAFF. Variable domain in full (rest from reference TRBV5-1 and TRBJ1-1): KAGVTQTPRYLIKTRGQQVTLSCSPISGHRSVSWYQQTPGQGLQFLFEYFSETQRNKGNFPGRFSGRQFSNSRSEMNVSTLELGDSALYLCASSVGQGETEAFFGQGTRLTVV.

V usage is TRBV6-5 and J usage is TRBJ2-3; a possible D gene is TRBD1 (6 bases). Between the trimmed V and J ends, which lost 6 bases and 6 bases, there was a span of 13 bases. The CDR3 length is 13 residues. Germline assignment: CDR1 MNHEY and CDR2 SVGAGI. The CDR3: CASSDTGYDTQYF. The CDR3 region has the DNA TGTGCCAGCAGCGATACAGGGTATGATACGCAGTATTTT.

The CDR3 region is CASSQGLRHTDTQYF. The CDR3 nucleotides read TGTGCCAGCAGCCAGGGACTGCGGCACACAGATACGCAGTATTTT. The rearrangement uses TRBV3-1 (or the pseudogene TRBV3-2) and TRBJ2-3; weak D call: TRBD2 (6 bases). Trimming removed 3 bases from V and 2 bases from J, with 12 bases in between. Germline values: CDR1 LGHDT, CDR2 YNNKEL (reference sequence). This CDR3 spans 15 amino acids.

The chain carries TRBV27 and TRBJ2-3, with D hard to call. CDR3 length equals 11 residues. CDR1 and CDR2 from the germline V gene are MNHEY and SMNVEV (reference sequence). V lost 6 bases to trimming and J lost 8 bases, with 9 bases between them. CDR3 bases: TGTGCCAGCAGGGATATCGGTACGCAGTATTTT. This sequence encodes CASRDIGTQYF.

This chain connects TRBV4-1 to TRBJ2-5; D ambiguous. There are 17 residues in the CDR3. Germline V gives CDR1 MGHRA, CDR2 YSYEKL. V was shortened by 2 bases and J by 0 bases, with 16 bases between the two germline ends. The CDR3 bases are TGCGCCAGCAGCCAAAGCTACCGCTCAACTTACCAAGAGACCCAGTACTTC. The encoded protein is CASSQSYRSTYQETQYF.

This sequence joins TRBV25-1 and TRBJ2-3; D could derive from TRBD1 or TRBD2 (5 bases each). CDR1 and CDR2 from the germline V gene are MGHDK and SYGVNS. Trimming cost V 2 bases and J 3 bases, with 15 bases left between them. This CDR3 has 16 amino acids. The CDR3 loop reads CASSESQGERTDTQYF. The DNA for the CDR3 is TGTGCCAGCAGTGAAAGTCAAGGGGAGCGGACAGATACGCAGTATTTT.

The J gene is TRBJ2-3, the V gene TRBV4-1, with 9 bases aligning to TRBD2. V lost 0 bases, J lost 3 bases, and 7 bases stayed unmatched. The CDR3 runs 17 residues. Germline-derived CDR1 and CDR2 are MGHRA and YSYEKL. The CDR3 loop reads CASSQDEGGGGTDTQYF. In DNA form, the CDR3 reads TGCGCCAGCAGCCAAGATGAAGGCGGGGGGGGAACAGATACGCAGTATTTT.

This clone has just one count. The rearrangement links TRBV4-1 to TRBJ1-1, with D perhaps matching TRBD1 (5 bases). V was trimmed by 6 bases and J by 1 base, leaving 18 bases between them. Germline-derived CDR1 and CDR2 are MGHRA and YSYEKL. The CDR3 sequence is 16 residues long. The DNA for the CDR3 is TGCGCCAGCAGTCAGGGACGGGTAAGGCGGAACACTGAAGCTTTCTTT. This gives the protein CASSQGRVRRNTEAFF.

The chain couples TRBV6-2 or TRBV6-3 to TRBJ2-3, with 10 bases matching TRBD2. Germline CDR1 and CDR2: MNHEY and SVGEGT. The CDR3 has 17 residues. J was trimmed by 2 bases and V by 5 bases; bases with no gene match: 10. CDR3 in DNA: TGTGCCAGCAGTCCCACAAGGACTAGCGGCACCACAGATACGCAGTATTTT. This gives the protein CASSPTRTSGTTDTQYF.

J is TRBJ2-7 and V is TRBV5-8; 9 positions agree with TRBD2. V shed 10 bases, J shed 2 bases, and the junction held 10 bases outside the gene matches. The germline gives CDR1 SGHTS, CDR2 YDEGEE. The CDR3 spans 14 residues. The CDR3 bases are TGTGCCCCCAGGGCTAGCGGGGAGACCTACGAGCAGTACTTC. Translation: CAPRASGETYEQYF.

V is TRBV4-1 and J is TRBJ1-3, with 8 bases that match TRBD1. V lost 3 bases and J lost 4; bases outside the gene matches: 8. Germline assignment: CDR1 MGHRA and CDR2 YSYEKL. The CDR3 covers 16 residues. CDR3 region: CASSQWTGREGNTIYF. CDR3 nucleotide sequence: TGCGCCAGCAGCCAGTGGACAGGGCGTGAGGGAAACACCATATATTTT.

This chain joins TRBV27 and TRBJ2-7; D might be TRBD1 (6 bases). Per the germline V gene, CDR1 is MNHEY and CDR2 is SMNVEV (reference sequence). The germline V and J ends were trimmed by 8 bases and 3 bases, with 11 bases remaining between them. The CDR3 has 12 amino acids. This CDR3 reads CASRDNYYEQYF. DNA of the CDR3: TGTGCCAGCCGGGACAATTACTACGAGCAGTACTTC.

This clone showed up just once. The chain couples TRBV10-3 to TRBJ1-1; the D is unclear. The ends were cut back, 3 bases at V and 4 bases at J, with 12 bases in the middle. The CDR3 runs 14 residues. Germline V lookup: CDR1 ENHRY, CDR2 SYGVKD. This CDR3 is CAISEVRGSTEAFF. In DNA, the CDR3 is TGTGCCATCAGTGAAGTCCGCGGCTCCACTGAAGCTTTCTTT.

V gene TRBV6-5 combines with J gene TRBJ2-7; D ambiguous. V lost 4 bases to trimming and J lost 3 bases, with 13 bases between them. CDR3 size: 14 residues. Germline CDR1 is MNHEY and CDR2 is SVGAGI. CDR3 DNA sequence: TGTGCCAGCAGTTTTACCTCTATCGGCTACGAGCAGTACTTC. Its translation is CASSFTSIGYEQYF.

The chain is built from TRBV7-2 and TRBJ2-1; D possibly corresponds to TRBD2 (5 bases). Trimming took off 6 bases at V and 6 bases at J, with 21 bases between the two ends. Germline CDR1 and CDR2: SGHTA and FQGNSA. CDR3 length: 16 residues. The CDR3 DNA sequence: TGTGCCAGCAGTTCACAACCTCGGGGTACTTTCAATGAGCAGTTCTTC. Translation gives CASSSQPRGTFNEQFF.

V gene TRBV4-1 combines with J gene TRBJ1-3, with D unclear. Germline V gene data show CDR1 as MGHRA and CDR2 as YSYEKL. CDR3 size: 13 residues. Trimming shortened V by 4 bases and J by 1 base, and 5 bases separated the two germline ends. The DNA for the CDR3 is TGCGCCAGCAGCCCCGGATCTGGAAACACCATATATTTT. Encoded protein: CASSPGSGNTIYF.

The chain uses TRBV5-3 and TRBJ1-1, with D maybe TRBD1 (5 bases). TRBV5-3 is identified as an open reading frame with a role that is uncertain. Trimming pared 5 bases from V and 0 bases from J, leaving 23 bases between. This CDR3 contains 18 residues. CDR3 sequence reads: CARRQGERRPSMNTEAFF. CDR3 bases: TGTGCCAGAAGACAAGGGGAAAGGCGGCCGTCCATGAACACTGAAGCTTTCTTT.

This clone occurred a few times. The CDR3 bases are TGTGCCAGCAGCCCACGCTGGCCCAACTACCTGCAGTACTTC. This sequence encodes CASSPRWPNYLQYF. V usage is TRBV11-2 and J usage is TRBJ2-7; no definite D call. V lost 5 bases and J lost 9, with 20 bases in between. This CDR3 spans 14 amino acids. CDR1 SGHAT and CDR2 FQNNGV come from the germline V gene. Based on the CDR3 plus reference TRBV11-2 and TRBJ2-7, the full variable domain is EAGVAQSPRYKIIEKRQSVAFWCNPISGHATLYWYQQILGQGPKLLIQFQNNGVVDDSQLPKDRFSAERLKGVDSTLKIQPAKLEDSAVYLCASSPRWPNYLQYFGPGTRLTVT.

The chain has TRBV3-1 (or the pseudogene TRBV3-2) and TRBJ2-5, with TRBD1 as a possible D gene (6 bases). Trimming shortened V by 4 bases and J by 10 bases, and 31 bases separated the two germline ends. In germline, CDR1 is LGHDT, CDR2 YNNKEL (reference sequence). The CDR3 has 18 amino acids. CDR3 amino acids: CASSPSPLQGPSSSGQYF. DNA of the CDR3: TGTGCCAGCAGCCCCTCCCCCCTACAGGGACCCTCCAGTTCGGGCCAGTACTTC.

The chain employs TRBV30 and TRBJ1-6; D not certain. Per the germline V gene, CDR1 is GTSNPN and CDR2 is SVGIG (reference sequence). This CDR3 is 12 amino acids long. V shed 0 bases and J shed 10 bases, with 7 bases lying between them. The CDR3 nucleotides read TGTGCCTGGAGTGTACCGAGGTCACCCCTCCACTTT. It yields the protein CAWSVPRSPLHF.

The V call is TRBV27, the J call TRBJ2-3; D is possibly TRBD1 or TRBD2 (5 bases each). This CDR3 contains 14 residues. Germline V gene lookup returns CDR1 MNHEY and CDR2 SMNVEV (reference sequence). The V end was cut by 2 bases, the J end by 4 bases, with 10 bases between. The CDR3 DNA is TGTGCCAGCAGTTTAGCCGGGACGGCAGATACGCAGTATTTT. It specifies CASSLAGTADTQYF.

J is TRBJ1-4 and V is TRBV5-4; no definite D call. Germline lookup yields CDR1 SGHNT and CDR2 YYREEE (reference sequence). The CDR3 sequence is 14 residues long. V lost 3 bases and J 3 bases, leaving 9 bases between the germline ends. Written as DNA, the CDR3 is TGTGCCAGCAGCTCCAATATAGCTAATGAAAAACTGTTTTTT. It codes for CASSSNIANEKLFF.

The J gene is TRBJ2-3, the V gene TRBV28, with D hard to call. Germline V lookup: CDR1 MDHEN, CDR2 SYDVKM. V lost 3 bases and J lost 2, with 6 bases in between. This CDR3 contains 13 residues. The CDR3 DNA sequence: TGTGCCAGCAGTTTGGGCTTCACAGATACGCAGTATTTT. Protein product: CASSLGFTDTQYF.

The chain has TRBV28 and TRBJ1-1; D not resolved. The CDR3 consists of 11 residues. The germline V and J ends were trimmed by 2 bases and 10 bases, with 8 bases remaining between them. Per germline, CDR1 MDHEN and CDR2 SYDVKM. CDR3 nucleotides: TGTGCCAGCAGTTTAAGGGAGGTAGCTTTCTTT. Translation: CASSLREVAFF.

This CDR3 is CASGQGELFF. The CDR3 bases are TGTGCCAGCGGACAGGGGGAGCTGTTTTTT. V usage is TRBV27 and J usage is TRBJ2-2, with D maybe TRBD1 (6 bases). The germline gives CDR1 MNHEY, CDR2 SMNVEV (reference sequence). The CDR3 consists of 10 residues. V was cut by 8 bases and J by 8 bases, with 6 bases left in between.

This chain joins TRBV7-2 and TRBJ2-2; D unclear. The V end was cut by 5 bases, the J end by 3 bases, with 10 bases between. Germline-derived CDR1 and CDR2 are SGHTA and FQGNSA. This CDR3 is built from 14 residues. The CDR3 sequence: CASSTASYTGELFF. As DNA, the CDR3 is TGTGCCAGCAGCACAGCCTCTTACACCGGGGAGCTGTTTTTT.

The chain is built from TRBV2 and TRBJ1-1; the D is unclear. V was pared by 4 bases and J by 1 base, with 13 bases between. The CDR3 has 15 residues. The germline gives CDR1 SNHLY, CDR2 FYNNEI. This CDR3 is CASSGEPVGNTEAFF. DNA of the CDR3: TGTGCCAGCAGTGGAGAACCCGTTGGGAACACTGAAGCTTTCTTT.